Presented here are 11 T cell receptor beta chains from one specimen sequenced in a study of fetal regulatory T cell absence and autoimmunity. Generated by immunoSEQ multiplex PCR, the TCRdb table keeps only in-frame clones and is missing some. The sample lists around 45,000 clones; around 83% were seen once. Sequences were obtained from cord blood. These receptors were collected from a newborn boy with IPEX syndrome.

The genes are TRBV5-1 and TRBJ2-7, with D possibly matching TRBD2 (6 bases). The germline CDR1 and CDR2 sequences are SGHRS and YFSETQ. The germline V and J ends were trimmed by 1 base and 9 bases, with 11 bases remaining between them. The CDR3 totals 12 residues. CDR3 in DNA: TGCGCCAGCAGCTTGACGGGAGTAGGGCAGTACTTC. As protein: CASSLTGVGQYF.

The rearrangement uses TRBV6-1 and TRBJ2-7, with D unresolved. CDR1 is MNHNS and CDR2 is SASEGT in the germline V gene. V was trimmed by 6 bases and J by 5 bases, leaving 11 bases between them. The CDR3 has 12 residues. CDR3 in amino acids: CASSRRLDEQYF. CDR3 DNA: TGTGCCAGCAGCCGACGCCTGGACGAGCAGTACTTC.

The chain links TRBV6-5 to TRBJ2-7; D gene ambiguous. This CDR3 is 13 amino acids long. With 9 bases removed from V and 2 bases from J, the gap between germline ends came to 14 bases. Germline V gene data show CDR1 as MNHEY and CDR2 as SVGAGI. CDR3: CASIGRMAYEQYF. CDR3 nucleotides: TGTGCCAGTATCGGTAGGATGGCCTACGAGCAGTACTTC.

CDR3 amino acids: CAWSSLGNTEAFF. The CDR3 DNA sequence: TGTGCCTGGAGTAGTCTTGGGAACACTGAAGCTTTCTTT. The V call is TRBV30, the J call TRBJ1-1; D call uncertain. The CDR3 contains 13 residues. Germline loops: CDR1 GTSNPN, CDR2 SVGIG (reference sequence). Trimming pared 2 bases from V and 1 base from J, leaving 8 bases between.

The V gene is TRBV30, the J gene TRBJ2-7; TRBD2 matches 9 bases. The CDR3 contains 15 residues. Per germline, CDR1 GTSNPN and CDR2 SVGIG (reference sequence). Trimming cost V 2 bases and J 6 bases; bases outside gene matches: 11. The DNA of the CDR3 is TGTGCCTGGAGTTTTTTAGCGGGGGACCTCTCCGAGCAGTACTTC. Translated: CAWSFLAGDLSEQYF.

J is TRBJ2-1 and V is TRBV29-1; D tentatively fits TRBD1 or TRBD2 (6 bases each). This CDR3 comprises 14 residues. Trimming took 6 bases from V and 4 from J, leaving 16 bases between them. The germline V gene has CDR1 SQVTM and CDR2 ANQGSEA. The CDR3 sequence: CSVLPGAGYNEQFF. The CDR3 DNA reads TGCAGCGTCCTCCCGGGGGCGGGGTACAATGAGCAGTTCTTC.

The CDR3 loop is CASSVAGGPYNEQFF. The CDR3 DNA follows: TGCGCCAGCAGTGTGGCGGGGGGGCCCTACAATGAGCAGTTCTTC. The chain combines TRBV10-2 with TRBJ2-1; TRBD2 aligns across 9 bases. V dropped 4 bases and J dropped 2; count of bases not matched to a gene: 3. Germline loops: CDR1 WSHSY, CDR2 SAAADI. CDR3 length: 15 residues.

This clone was counted only a few times. V and J are TRBV13 and TRBJ2-7, with 10 bases that match TRBD2. V shed 6 bases and J 4 bases; nucleotides not matched to a gene: 6. Germline V gene sequence: CDR1 PRHDT, CDR2 FYEKMQ (reference sequence). The CDR3 contains 14 residues. Written as DNA, the CDR3 is TGTGCCAGCAGTCCTAGCGGGAGCTGGTACGAGCAGTACTTC. Translation: CASSPSGSWYEQYF.

V gene TRBV27 combines with J gene TRBJ2-3; 11 bases match TRBD2. CDR3 length: 14 amino acids. Losses at the gene ends were 2 bases for V and 5 bases for J; bases not matched to a gene: 0. Germline CDR1 is MNHEY and CDR2 is SMNVEV (reference sequence). CDR3 protein: CASSLLAGGDTQYF. CDR3 coding DNA: TGTGCCAGCAGTTTACTAGCGGGAGGAGATACGCAGTATTTT.

The rearrangement uses TRBV5-1 and TRBJ1-2, with D perhaps TRBD1 (5 bases). The CDR3 has 14 residues. V dropped 2 bases and J dropped 4 bases, with 12 bases sitting between them. Germline values: CDR1 SGHRS, CDR2 YFSETQ. CDR3 sequence reads: CASSLTGPFYGYTF. DNA for the CDR3: TGCGCCAGCAGCTTAACGGGGCCTTTCTATGGCTACACCTTC.

V and J are TRBV19 and TRBJ2-5; 7 bases map to TRBD1. The CDR3 length is 13 residues. V was pared by 5 bases and J by 1 base, with 1 base of the junction left unmatched. CDR1 LNHDA and CDR2 SQIVND come from the germline V gene (reference sequence). This CDR3 is CASSSGGQETQYF. The CDR3 DNA sequence: TGTGCCAGTAGTTCAGGGGGCCAAGAGACCCAGTACTTC.